Following are 31 T cell receptor beta chains from one sample sequenced in a study of chemoradiotherapy in HPV16-positive cancers. This table comes from immunoSEQ multiplex PCR, and its TCRdb copy is limited to in-frame clones, with some not included. This sample has 20,000 to 25,000 clones, with around 87% found just once. Sample: blood, taken from a patient who underwent chemoradiotherapy. The receptor source for this set is a human donor with HPV-associated anogenital cancer.

J is TRBJ1-5 and V is TRBV5-6; D unclear. Looked up from germline, CDR1 is SGHDT and CDR2 is YYEEEE. Deletions cut 4 bases from V and 6 bases from J, with 14 bases between. The CDR3 spans 14 residues. The CDR3 DNA reads TGTGCCAGCAGCCCGACTAAGGGAGGTCAGCCCCAGCATTTT. Translating it yields CASSPTKGGQPQHF.

The chain joins TRBV29-1 to TRBJ1-1, with D hard to call. Looked up from germline, CDR1 is SQVTM and CDR2 is ANQGSEA. The CDR3 is 11 residues long. The germline V and J ends were trimmed by 8 bases and 5 bases, with 12 bases remaining between them. The CDR3 sequence is CSLTSPTEAFF. CDR3 nucleotide sequence: TGCAGCCTCACTTCTCCAACTGAAGCTTTCTTT. The complete variable domain, with remaining parts taken from reference TRBV29-1 and TRBJ1-1, reads SAVISQKPSRDICQRGTSLTIQCQVDSQVTMMFWYRQQPGQSLTLIATANQGSEATYESGFVIDKFPISRPNLTFSTLTVSNMSPEDSSIYLCSLTSPTEAFFGQGTRLTVV.

The gene calls are TRBV5-4 and TRBJ2-1; perhaps TRBD2 as D (6 bases). Between the trimmed V and J ends, which lost 0 bases and 10 bases, there was a span of 8 bases. This CDR3 contains 12 residues. CDR1 is SGHNT, CDR2 YYREEE, per germline (reference sequence). CDR3 sequence: CASSLVGGEQFF. CDR3 bases: TGTGCCAGCAGCTTGGTTGGAGGGGAGCAGTTCTTC.

There are a few counts of this clone. The V call is TRBV19, the J call TRBJ1-5, with TRBD1 matching 10 bases. The V gene end was trimmed by 3 bases and the J gene end by 4 bases; junction bases not matched to a gene: 6. The CDR3 extends over 16 amino acids. The germline V gene encodes CDR1 LNHDA and CDR2 SQIVND (reference sequence). DNA of the CDR3: TGTGCCAGTAGTATGGGACAGGGGTTAAGAAATCAGCCCCAGCATTTT. Protein product: CASSMGQGLRNQPQHF.

The rearrangement uses TRBV10-3 and TRBJ2-7; D is ambiguous. There are 15 residues in the CDR3. Per germline, CDR1 ENHRY and CDR2 SYGVKD. Trimming took off 0 bases at V and 6 bases at J, with 15 bases between the two ends. CDR3 sequence: CAISESRLGFGEQYF. In DNA, the CDR3 is TGTGCCATCAGTGAGTCAAGATTAGGGTTTGGCGAGCAGTACTTC.

The V and J genes are TRBV18 and TRBJ2-7; tentatively, D is TRBD1 or TRBD2 (6 bases each). Germline V gene sequence: CDR1 KGHSH, CDR2 LQKENI. V dropped 1 base and J dropped 6 bases, with 25 bases sitting between them. This CDR3 is 18 amino acids long. The CDR3: CASSPLPEGGGFSGEQYF. DNA of the CDR3: TGTGCCAGCTCACCACTCCCGGAAGGGGGTGGGTTTAGCGGCGAGCAGTACTTC.

This clone is a singleton in its sample. The chain is built from TRBV4-3 and TRBJ1-3; D remains unclear. The CDR3 has 17 amino acids. The ends were cut back, 2 bases at V and 1 base at J, with 15 bases in the middle. CDR1 and CDR2 from the germline V gene are LGHNA and YSLEER. DNA for the CDR3: TGCGCCAGCAGCCAAAGGGTGGGCGGCCGTTCTGGAAACACCATATATTTT. Its protein product is CASSQRVGGRSGNTIYF.

The V and J genes are TRBV4-3 and TRBJ2-4; 12 nucleotides agree with TRBD2. Germline values: CDR1 LGHNA, CDR2 YSLEER. The CDR3 loop spans 19 amino acids. The V gene end was trimmed by 4 bases and the J gene end by 5 bases; junction bases not matched to a gene: 15. The CDR3 region has the DNA TGCGCCAGCAGCCCTCGAGCCCCCGGACTAGCGGGGACTCAAAACATTCAGTACTTC. It specifies CASSPRAPGLAGTQNIQYF.

This clone was recorded a few times. The V gene is TRBV11-2, the J gene TRBJ2-7; 8 bases fit TRBD1. The germline gives CDR1 SGHAT, CDR2 FQNNGV. With V trimmed by 5 bases and J by 4 bases, 13 bases remained unmatched. There are 16 residues in the CDR3. CDR3 sequence: CASSTRTGRHSYEQYF. DNA for the CDR3: TGTGCCAGCAGCACACGGACAGGGAGGCACTCATACGAGCAGTACTTC.

The chain employs TRBV5-1 and TRBJ2-7, with D maybe TRBD1 (6 bases). CDR3 length: 15 residues. CDR1 SGHRS and CDR2 YFSETQ come from the germline V gene. The ends were cut back, 5 bases at V and 0 bases at J, with 15 bases in the middle. The CDR3 spells CASRSHRDLSYEQYF. The CDR3 DNA follows: TGCGCCAGCAGATCCCACAGGGACCTCTCCTACGAGCAGTACTTC.

The rearrangement uses TRBV28 and TRBJ2-7; 8 bases fit TRBD1. Germline lookup yields CDR1 MDHEN and CDR2 SYDVKM. The CDR3 loop spans 15 amino acids. V gave up 2 bases and J gave up 0 bases; unmatched junction bases: 3. Here the CDR3 reads CASSLQGAGSYEQYF. In DNA form, the CDR3 reads TGTGCCAGCAGTTTACAGGGGGCAGGCTCCTACGAGCAGTACTTC.

This chain joins TRBV7-2 and TRBJ2-3; TRBD2 matches at 7 bases. V lost 5 bases, J lost 7 bases, and 6 bases stayed unmatched. The CDR3 is 13 amino acids. The germline CDR1 and CDR2 sequences are SGHTA and FQGNSA. CDR3 protein: CASSHSLANTQYF. The DNA of the CDR3 is TGTGCCAGCAGCCACTCACTAGCGAATACGCAGTATTTT.

This chain joins TRBV6-5 and TRBJ1-3, with TRBD1 as a possible D gene (6 bases). Germline V CDR1 and CDR2: MNHEY, SVGAGI. Between the trimmed V and J ends, which lost 3 bases and 0 bases, there was a span of 9 bases. The CDR3 extends over 15 amino acids. Here the CDR3 DNA reads TGTGCCAGCAGTTATGGACAGCGCTCTGGAAACACCATATATTTT. Residues: CASSYGQRSGNTIYF.

The chain is built from TRBV29-1 and TRBJ1-3; a possible D gene is TRBD1 (5 bases). The ends were cut back, 5 bases at V and 3 bases at J, with 11 bases in the middle. From germline, CDR1 is SQVTM and CDR2 ANQGSEA. The CDR3 spans 13 residues. Here the CDR3 reads CSVSQTVGNTIYF. DNA of the CDR3: TGCAGCGTTTCCCAGACAGTTGGAAACACCATATATTTT.

The chain is built from TRBV11-2 and TRBJ2-3, with D tentatively TRBD1 (5 bases). The germline V and J ends were trimmed by 5 bases and 4 bases, with 25 bases remaining between them. This CDR3 spans 18 amino acids. Germline V gene lookup returns CDR1 SGHAT and CDR2 FQNNGV. CDR3 in amino acids: CASSRQQETVSFPDTQYF. CDR3 nucleotides: TGTGCCAGCAGCCGACAGCAAGAGACAGTTTCTTTTCCAGATACGCAGTATTTT.

This chain connects TRBV7-2 to TRBJ2-7; 10 bases fit TRBD2. Germline CDR1 SGHTA, CDR2 FQGNSA. The CDR3 contains 13 residues. V lost 7 bases and J lost 3; bases outside the gene matches: 3. As DNA, the CDR3 is TGTGCCAGCAACAGCGGGAGGGACTACGAGCAGTACTTC. Translating it yields CASNSGRDYEQYF.

The V call is TRBV10-2, the J call TRBJ1-1; 9 bases map to TRBD1. Germline CDR1 is WSHSY and CDR2 is SAAADI. This CDR3 has 12 amino acids. Trimming took 9 bases from V and 10 from J; bases not matched to a gene: 9. CDR3 sequence: CASLGQGSGAFF. CDR3 bases: TGCGCCAGTTTGGGACAGGGTAGTGGAGCTTTCTTT.

V and J are TRBV10-3 and TRBJ2-1, with TRBD2 as a possible D gene (7 bases). Germline CDR1 and CDR2: ENHRY and SYGVKD. CDR3 length equals 15 residues. V shed 4 bases and J shed 4 bases, with 14 bases lying between them. CDR3 in DNA: TGTGCCATCAGTGCCCGCGGGGGCGTTTACAATGAGCAGTTCTTC. This gives the protein CAISARGGVYNEQFF.

This clone was counted a single time. This chain uses TRBV14 with TRBJ1-1, with a weak D call TRBD1 (6 bases). Germline CDR1 SGHDN, CDR2 FVKESK. CDR3 length: 16 residues. Trimming cost V 5 bases and J 4 bases, with 20 bases left between them. This CDR3 is CASSSRFQQGGTEAFF. Here the CDR3 DNA reads TGTGCCAGCAGCTCCCGATTCCAACAGGGAGGCACTGAAGCTTTCTTT.

J is TRBJ1-1 and V is TRBV7-9; maybe TRBD1 (6 bases). Trimming cost V 5 bases and J 5 bases, with 9 bases left between them. Germline V gene data show CDR1 as SEHNR and CDR2 as FQNEAQ (reference sequence). CDR3 length: 12 residues. The CDR3 here is CASSAQGTEAFF. CDR3 in DNA: TGTGCCAGCAGCGCCCAGGGGACTGAAGCTTTCTTT.

CDR3 in DNA: TGTGCCAGCAGTCCCCTCGGGGGGGAGGGCGAGCAGTACTTC. It codes for CASSPLGGEGEQYF. The chain combines TRBV6-1 with TRBJ2-7; 8 bases agree with TRBD2. The CDR3 has 14 amino acids. The V segment lost 5 bases and the J segment 6 bases; nucleotides outside the gene matches: 9. CDR1 MNHNS and CDR2 SASEGT come from the germline V gene.

The sample holds a few counts of this clone. This chain connects TRBV27 to TRBJ1-6; D ambiguous. Germline V gives CDR1 MNHEY, CDR2 SMNVEV (reference sequence). The CDR3 covers 15 residues. V lost 2 bases and J lost 7, with 12 bases in between. As DNA, the CDR3 is TGTGCCAGCAGTTTAGCCGGGATAGGGAATTCACCCCTCCACTTT. It yields the protein CASSLAGIGNSPLHF.

In its sample, this clone was seen a few times. The V gene is TRBV18, the J gene TRBJ2-1, with D possibly TRBD2 on 7 matching bases. The length of the CDR3 is 15 residues. V was clipped by 3 bases and J by 4 bases, with 13 bases between them. Germline V gives CDR1 KGHSH, CDR2 LQKENI. CDR3 coding DNA: TGTGCCAGCTCACCGCGGGGGCCGGGGTACAATGAGCAGTTCTTC. Its protein is CASSPRGPGYNEQFF.

The CDR3 coding sequence is TGTGCCAGCAGCTTGGATCGGAGAGCTTATGGCTACACCTTC. Translated: CASSLDRRAYGYTF. The chain recombines TRBV5-8 with TRBJ1-2, with D hard to call. Germline V gene data show CDR1 as SGHTS and CDR2 as YDEGEE. Deletions cut 0 bases from V and 5 bases from J, with 11 bases between. The CDR3 totals 14 residues.

This sequence joins TRBV18 and TRBJ2-1; TRBD2 aligns across 10 bases. CDR1 is KGHSH, CDR2 LQKENI, per germline. V gave up 4 bases and J gave up 1 base; unmatched junction bases: 10. The CDR3 loop spans 18 amino acids. DNA for the CDR3: TGTGCCAGCTCACAAGCGGGGGGGCGAATCCCTTCCTACAATGAGCAGTTCTTC. Translated: CASSQAGGRIPSYNEQFF. Combining the CDR3 with reference TRBV18 and TRBJ2-1 gives the whole variable domain NAGVMQNPRHLVRRRGQEARLRCSPMKGHSHVYWYRQLPEEGLKFMVYLQKENIIDESGMPKERFSAEFPKEGPSILRIQQVVRGDSAAYFCASSQAGGRIPSYNEQFFGPGTRLTVL.

The chain employs TRBV7-9 and TRBJ2-5; D might be TRBD1 or TRBD2, each matching 5 bases. Germline values: CDR1 SEHNR, CDR2 FQNEAQ (reference sequence). The CDR3 is 14 amino acids. V dropped 2 bases and J dropped 5 bases, with 12 bases sitting between them. DNA for the CDR3: TGTGCCAGCAGCTTAAGAGGGGTCGAGGAGACCCAGTACTTC. Translation: CASSLRGVEETQYF.

This clone was counted a single time. The chain recombines TRBV15 with TRBJ2-7; no clear D gene. V was pared by 8 bases and J by 0 bases, with 17 bases between. There are 15 residues in the CDR3. Germline V gives CDR1 LNHNV, CDR2 YYDKDF (reference sequence). The CDR3 loop is CATAAAGRVSYEQYF. Here the CDR3 DNA reads TGTGCCACCGCTGCCGCTGGCCGAGTCTCCTACGAGCAGTACTTC.

The rearrangement uses TRBV5-5 and TRBJ1-6; 9 nucleotides match TRBD1. The V and J ends lost 4 bases and 7 bases, in that order; junction bases with no gene match: 6. Germline loops: CDR1 SGHKS, CDR2 YYEKEE (reference sequence). This CDR3 has 15 residues. CDR3 in amino acids: CASSRRTGENSPLHF. DNA for the CDR3: TGTGCCAGCAGCCGACGGACAGGGGAGAATTCACCCCTCCACTTT. Drawing the rest from reference TRBV5-5 and TRBJ1-6, the complete variable domain is DAGVTQSPTHLIKTRGQQVTLRCSPISGHKSVSWYQQVLGQGPQFIFQYYEKEERGRGNFPDRFSARQFPNYSSELNVNALLLGDSALYLCASSRRTGENSPLHFGNGTRLTVT.

The chain is built from TRBV11-2 and TRBJ1-1; D might be TRBD1 (6 bases). The CDR3 extends over 14 amino acids. Germline V gene sequence: CDR1 SGHAT, CDR2 FQNNGV. V was pared by 5 bases and J by 4 bases, with 14 bases between. In DNA form, the CDR3 reads TGTGCCAGCAGCAGAGAGACAGGCCTCACTGAAGCTTTCTTT. The encoded protein is CASSRETGLTEAFF.

CDR3 residues: CASSEFSGGEQFF. CDR3 nucleotide sequence: TGTGCCAGCAGTGAATTCAGCGGTGGTGAGCAGTTCTTC. The gene calls are TRBV2 and TRBJ2-1; possibly TRBD2 for D (5 bases). This CDR3 has 13 residues. Between the trimmed V and J ends, which lost 2 bases and 9 bases, there was a span of 11 bases. Germline V lookup: CDR1 SNHLY, CDR2 FYNNEI. Full variable domain (rest looked up from reference TRBV2 and TRBJ2-1): EPEVTQTPSHQVTQMGQEVILRCVPISNHLYFYWYRQILGQKVEFLVSFYNNEISEKSEIFDDQFSVERPDGSNFTLKIRSTKLEDSAMYFCASSEFSGGEQFFGPGTRLTVL.

The chain joins TRBV19 to TRBJ1-5; no clear D. The length of the CDR3 is 17 residues. V lost 4 bases to trimming and J lost 0 bases, with 16 bases between them. Germline assignment: CDR1 LNHDA and CDR2 SQIVND (reference sequence). Written as DNA, the CDR3 is TGTGCCAGTAGTAGTACACTTTTAATACGTAGCAATCAGCCCCAGCATTTT. Its translation: CASSSTLLIRSNQPQHF. The variable domain in full, completed from reference TRBV19 and TRBJ1-5, reads DGGITQSPKYLFRKEGQNVTLSCEQNLNHDAMYWYRQDPGQGLRLIYYSQIVNDFQKGDIAEGYSVSREKKESFPLTVTSAQKNPTAFYLCASSSTLLIRSNQPQHFGDGTRLSIL.